This T cell receptor (beta chain) was recorded in a study of cytomegalovirus exposure and HLA in healthy donors. In the case of this clone: Its antigen is unknown.

Some clones are missing from TCRdb's copy, which holds only in-frame ones; the method was immunoSEQ multiplex PCR. The table has approximately 100,000 clones, 80% to 95% seen once. Germline CDR1 and CDR2: MDHEN and SYDVKM. There are 14 residues in the CDR3. V lost 6 bases and J lost 3; bases outside the gene matches: 5. These donors were members of the roughly 120-subject validation cohort, a group separate from the roughly 670-subject first cohort. Whole-study findings and limits: The study recorded 160 or so TCR beta chains that were cytomegalovirus-associated. The tendency of first-cohort TCR clusters to co-occur in the roughly 120 validation repertoires was identified by a subsequent analysis. According to reports, the classifier identified cytomegalovirus status with high specificity and sensitivity.

This TCR came from a woman aged 25 to 39 in good health and CMV-seropositive. The V and J genes are TRBV28 and TRBJ2-7; 10 nucleotides agree with TRBD1. Sequences were obtained from PBMCs. The CDR3 bases are TGTGCCAGCAGACGGACAGGGGGGTTCTACGAGCAGTACTTC. Its protein is CASRRTGGFYEQYF.